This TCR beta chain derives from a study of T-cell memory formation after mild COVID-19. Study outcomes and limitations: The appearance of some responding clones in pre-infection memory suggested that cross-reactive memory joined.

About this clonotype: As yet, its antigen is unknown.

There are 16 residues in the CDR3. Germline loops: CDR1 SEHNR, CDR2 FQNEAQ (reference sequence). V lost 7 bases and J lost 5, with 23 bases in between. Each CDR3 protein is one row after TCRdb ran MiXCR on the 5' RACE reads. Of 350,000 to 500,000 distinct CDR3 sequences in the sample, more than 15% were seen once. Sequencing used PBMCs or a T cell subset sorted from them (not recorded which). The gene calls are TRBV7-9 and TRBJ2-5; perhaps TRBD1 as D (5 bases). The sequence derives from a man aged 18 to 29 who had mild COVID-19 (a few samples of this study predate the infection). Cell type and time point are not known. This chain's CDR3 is CASTDSLGQPRETQYF. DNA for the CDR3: TGTGCCAGCACCGACTCCTTAGGACAACCTCGGGAGACCCAGTACTTC.